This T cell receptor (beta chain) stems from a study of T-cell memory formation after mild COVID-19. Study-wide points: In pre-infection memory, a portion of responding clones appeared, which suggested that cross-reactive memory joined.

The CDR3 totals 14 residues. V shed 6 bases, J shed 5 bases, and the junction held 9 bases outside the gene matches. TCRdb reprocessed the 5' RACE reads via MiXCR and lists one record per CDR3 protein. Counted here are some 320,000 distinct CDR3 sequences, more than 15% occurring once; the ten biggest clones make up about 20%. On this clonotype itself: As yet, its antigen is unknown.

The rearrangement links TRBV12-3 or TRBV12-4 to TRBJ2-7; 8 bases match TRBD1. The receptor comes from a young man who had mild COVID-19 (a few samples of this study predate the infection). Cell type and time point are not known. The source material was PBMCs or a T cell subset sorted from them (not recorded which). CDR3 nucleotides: TGTGCCAGCAGCCTACAGGGGGGTATCGACGAGCAGTACTTC. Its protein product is CASSLQGGIDEQYF.